This T cell receptor beta chain was observed in a study of blood T cell repertoires in COVID-19. The CDR3 totals 14 residues. The V and J ends lost 8 bases and 2 bases, in that order; junction bases with no gene match: 4. Germline V gives CDR1 KGHDR, CDR2 SFDVKD. Assay: immunoSEQ multiplex PCR; the TCRdb copy retains only in-frame clones and omits some. The sample carries over 85,000 clones, approximately 80% recorded once. Sequences were obtained from peripheral blood. This chain links TRBV24-1 with TRBJ2-2, with 7 nucleotides matching TRBD2. This receptor was taken from a man aged 55 to 70 with active or convalescent COVID-19. The CDR3 DNA reads as TGTGCCACCAAAAGCGGGGTTAACACCGGGGAGCTGTTTTTT. It codes for CATKSGVNTGELFF.